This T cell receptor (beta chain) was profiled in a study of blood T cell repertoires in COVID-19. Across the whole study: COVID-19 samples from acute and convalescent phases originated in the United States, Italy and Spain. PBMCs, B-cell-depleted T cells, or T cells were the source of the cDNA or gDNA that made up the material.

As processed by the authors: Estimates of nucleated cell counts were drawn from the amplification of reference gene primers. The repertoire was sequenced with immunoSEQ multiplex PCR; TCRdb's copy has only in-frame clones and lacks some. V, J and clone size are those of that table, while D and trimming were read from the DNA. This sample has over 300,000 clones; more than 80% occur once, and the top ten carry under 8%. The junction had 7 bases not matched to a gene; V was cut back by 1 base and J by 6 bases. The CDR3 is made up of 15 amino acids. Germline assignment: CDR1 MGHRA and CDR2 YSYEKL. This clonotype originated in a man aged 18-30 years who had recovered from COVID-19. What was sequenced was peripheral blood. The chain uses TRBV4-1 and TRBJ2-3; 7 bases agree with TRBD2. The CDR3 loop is CASSQGWGGRDTQYF. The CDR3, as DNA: TGCGCCAGCAGCCAAGGCTGGGGGGGTCGGGATACGCAGTATTTT.